This TCR beta chain was identified in a study of CD8+ T cells in alopecia areata (dated 2018 in TCRdb). About the full investigation: High-throughput TCRbeta sequencing was used to examine T cell clonal expansion in alopecia areata in both the C3H/HeJ mouse model and human patients. On the human side, TCRbeta sequencing was run on scalp tissue and on sorted CD4+ and CD8+ peripheral blood T cells from healthy controls and from alopecia areata patients with either patchy or totalis/universalis disease. Scalp clonality was compared across normal scalp (n=4), patchy alopecia areata scalp (n=8), and alopecia totalis/universalis scalp (n=8). RNA came from the PAXgene miRNA kit for fixed scalp, the miRNeasy kit for PBMCs, and the RNeasy kit for mouse skin. TCRbeta CDR3 regions were amplified by immunoSEQ multiplex PCR with 35 Vbeta forward and 13 Jbeta reverse primers.

The library was produced with the immunoSEQ multiplex PCR assay. RNA was extracted from all samples and reverse transcribed into cDNA as template for TCR sequencing. First-strand cDNA was synthesized using SuperScript III with a 2:1 mix of oligo-dT and random hexamers. A synthetic immune receptor repertoire was used to measure amplification bias, and any remaining bias was corrected computationally. Concerning the study's data processing: After raw reads were preprocessed to remove errors, the CDR3 was defined following IMGT conventions as running from the conserved cysteine to phenylalanine. Clonality was calculated as 1 minus Shannon entropy normalized by log2 of the number of productive unique TCRs. CD4 or CD8 identity of scalp clones was inferred by cross-referencing scalp TCRbeta sequences with sorted blood CD4 and CD8 repertoires. TCRdb obtained this table from immuneACCESS and retained in-frame rearrangements with V and J assigned. These tables miss some clones; where compared with another copy, unresolved V genes account for less than half of the shortfall, and the remainder is unexplained. V, J and clone size were drawn from that table, and D and trimming were deduced from the DNA. This sample lists around 34,000 clones; around 59% were detected once. The ten most abundant clones make up around 40% of the sample.

This clone occurred a few times. Its cognate antigen has yet to be identified. No clone much larger than this one lies a single base away; base qualities are absent. Lesional scalp punch biopsies and peripheral blood were collected from alopecia areata patients. PBMCs were isolated by density centrifugation and stained for CD3, CD4 and CD8, after which CD4+ and CD8+ T cells were sorted on a FACSAria. The untreated alopecia areata patients were recruited through a multicenter biomarker study. In roughly five patients from the biomarker study, the blood CD8+ T cells went through an additional sort into NKG2D-low and NKG2D-high fractions. Study-level results and caveats: Shared TCR sequences between patients were less evident than in mice, which may be partly attributable to HLA diversity in the patient population. Compared with normal scalp, lesional scalp, particularly in alopecia totalis/universalis, had higher clonality and more expanded CD8+ clones, which suggests antigenic drive. Resident alphabeta T cells in normal human skin are also sequenced, complicating scalp TCR repertoire analysis, unlike mouse skin dominated by gammadelta T cells.

The sequence was obtained from a human donor with alopecia areata. Sequencing input: NKG2D-high CD8+ T cells sorted from blood. The meaning of the sample's cell subset or site label: sorted CD8+ NKG2D-high blood T cells.

CDR3 protein: CASSLLAPGGQPQHF. The sequenced DNA: TGTGCCAGCAGTTTATTGGCCCCTGGGGGACAGCCCCAGCATTTT. This sequence uses TRBV28 and TRBJ1-5, and perhaps TRBD1 as D gene, on 5 matching bases. V was cut back by 1 base and J by 7 bases, leaving a gap of 14 bases between them. The CDR3 sequence holds 15 residues, the cysteine and phenylalanine included. Only the CDR3 DNA is retained, 45 bases long and in frame from the first base. The CDR1 and CDR2 encoded by the germline V gene are MDHEN and SYDVKM.